The next 10 T cell receptor beta chains were all read from a single sample in a study of cytomegalovirus exposure and HLA in healthy donors. Clones were read by immunoSEQ multiplex PCR, and TCRdb kept only the in-frame ones, dropping some. Here the sample spans around 300,000 clones, approximately 88% being singletons. Sequenced input: PBMCs. These TCRs come from a young man in good health and CMV-seronegative.

The chain recombines TRBV6-1 with TRBJ1-5; 10 nucleotides line up with TRBD1. CDR1 and CDR2 from the germline V gene are MNHNS and SASEGT. Trimming took 7 bases from V and 6 from J; bases not matched to a gene: 9. The CDR3 sequence is 15 residues long. The DNA of the CDR3 is TGTGCCAGCACAACCGGGACAGGGGTAGGTCAGCCCCAGCATTTT. This sequence encodes CASTTGTGVGQPQHF.

The chain uses TRBV15 and TRBJ1-4, with D perhaps TRBD1 (6 bases). Trimming shortened V by 1 base and J by 7 bases, and 10 bases separated the two germline ends. Germline assignment: CDR1 LNHNV and CDR2 YYDKDF (reference sequence). CDR3 length equals 14 residues. CDR3 coding DNA: TGTGCCACCAGCAGAGGACAGGCGGGTGAAAAACTGTTTTTT. Amino acid sequence: CATSRGQAGEKLFF.

The chain joins TRBV30 to TRBJ1-2; D gene uncertain. Trimming shortened V by 4 bases and J by 8 bases, and 11 bases separated the two germline ends. Germline assignment: CDR1 GTSNPN and CDR2 SVGIG (reference sequence). The CDR3 runs to 11 residues. This CDR3 reads CAWTLSHGYTF. In DNA form, the CDR3 reads TGTGCCTGGACCCTAAGCCACGGCTACACCTTC.

This clone has only one observation. The chain carries TRBV2 and TRBJ1-6; 8 bases are shared with TRBD1. Germline assignment: CDR1 SNHLY and CDR2 FYNNEI. Trimming removed 10 bases from V and 7 bases from J; junction bases left unmatched: 6. The CDR3 length is 13 residues. The CDR3 nucleotides are TGTGCCACCAGGACAGGGAGCAATTCACCCCTCCACTTT. It is translated as CATRTGSNSPLHF. The complete variable domain, with remaining parts taken from reference TRBV2 and TRBJ1-6, reads EPEVTQTPSHQVTQMGQEVILRCVPISNHLYFYWYRQILGQKVEFLVSFYNNEISEKSEIFDDQFSVERPDGSNFTLKIRSTKLEDSAMYFCATRTGSNSPLHFGNGTRLTVT.

The J gene is TRBJ2-5, the V gene TRBV18; TRBD2 agrees at 7 bases. The CDR3 is 13 amino acids. Trimming cost V 7 bases and J 2 bases; bases outside gene matches: 4. Germline V gene lookup returns CDR1 KGHSH and CDR2 LQKENI. The chain's CDR3 is CASWGGLQETQYF. CDR3 in DNA: TGTGCCAGCTGGGGGGGACTTCAAGAGACCCAGTACTTC.

The chain recombines TRBV4-1 with TRBJ1-5; no reliable D call. The CDR3 has 15 amino acids. With 1 base removed from V and 7 bases from J, the gap between germline ends came to 14 bases. Germline V gene data show CDR1 as MGHRA and CDR2 as YSYEKL. CDR3: CASSQVVTDLQPQHF. CDR3 nucleotide sequence: TGCGCCAGCAGCCAAGTAGTTACAGACCTCCAGCCCCAGCATTTT.

The V gene is TRBV4-3, the J gene TRBJ2-2; 11 bases align to TRBD2. CDR3 size: 20 residues. Germline V gives CDR1 LGHNA, CDR2 YSLEER. After removal of 1 base from V and 4 bases from J, the junction contained 14 bases not matched to a gene. CDR3 in DNA: TGCGCCAGCAGCCAAGGGGACGTTAGCGGGGGGGCCGGAGGCACCGGGGAGCTGTTTTTT. Translation gives CASSQGDVSGGAGGTGELFF.

This clone was recorded only once. The chain employs TRBV7-9 and TRBJ2-5; 9 nucleotides line up with TRBD2. Germline V gene lookup returns CDR1 SEHNR and CDR2 FQNEAQ (reference sequence). The CDR3 covers 15 residues. V shed 3 bases, J shed 3 bases, and the junction held 5 bases outside the gene matches. CDR3 loop: CASSFSGGREETQYF. The CDR3 nucleotides are TGTGCCAGCAGCTTCAGCGGGGGGAGAGAAGAGACCCAGTACTTC.

This chain joins TRBV20-1 and TRBJ1-2, with D possibly matching TRBD1 (6 bases). Trimming shortened V by 5 bases and J by 4 bases, and 8 bases separated the two germline ends. This CDR3 contains 11 residues. CDR1 DFQATT and CDR2 SNEGSKA come from the germline V gene (reference sequence). The CDR3 nucleotides are TGCAGTGCTTCGGACAGCTATGGCTACACCTTC. As protein: CSASDSYGYTF.

The chain combines TRBV27 with TRBJ1-4, with D unclear. Deletions cut 0 bases from V and 10 bases from J, with 12 bases between. The germline V gene encodes CDR1 MNHEY and CDR2 SMNVEV (reference sequence). The CDR3 consists of 14 residues. CDR3 sequence (DNA): TGTGCCAGCAGTTTATCGATAAATTTCGGAAAACTGTTTTTT. Protein: CASSLSINFGKLFF.